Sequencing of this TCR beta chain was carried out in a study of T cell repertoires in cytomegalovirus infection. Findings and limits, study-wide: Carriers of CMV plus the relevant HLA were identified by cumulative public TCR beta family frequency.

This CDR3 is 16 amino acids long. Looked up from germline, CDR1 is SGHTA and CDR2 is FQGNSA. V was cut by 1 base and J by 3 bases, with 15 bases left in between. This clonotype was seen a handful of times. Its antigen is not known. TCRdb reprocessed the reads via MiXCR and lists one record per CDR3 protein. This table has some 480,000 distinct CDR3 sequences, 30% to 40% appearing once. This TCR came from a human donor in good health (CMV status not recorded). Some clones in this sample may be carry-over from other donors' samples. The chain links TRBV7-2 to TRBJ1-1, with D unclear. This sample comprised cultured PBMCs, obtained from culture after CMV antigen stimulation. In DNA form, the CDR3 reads TGTGCCAGCAGCTTAGTTTCTGGACCCCTGGACACTGAAGCTTTCTTT. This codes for CASSLVSGPLDTEAFF.